Listed below are T cell receptor beta chains from one sample, sequenced in a study of cytomegalovirus exposure and HLA in healthy donors. Produced via immunoSEQ multiplex PCR; TCRdb's table is partial and in-frame only. The repertoire has roughly 97,000 clones, about 9.5% of them found once; the top ten carry under 6.5%. Sequenced material: PBMCs. These TCRs come from a man aged 35-49 years in good health and CMV-seropositive. Each CDR3 is given with its conserved first and last residue. The D gene is left open where the match is weak. The size field is filled for only some rows; it gives once, few, many or a size class.

V	D	J	size	DNA	CDR3
TRBV9	TRBD2	TRBJ2-7	few	TGTGCCAGCAGCCCCCGGGACTATACCTACGAGCAGTACTTC	CASSPRDYTYEQYF
TRBV15	TRBD1	TRBJ2-3	NA	TGTGCCACCAGCAACGGACAGGGAGGCACAGATACGCAGTATTTT	CATSNGQGGTDTQYF
TRBV28	TRBD1	TRBJ1-5	few	TGTGCCAGCAGTTTAGGACAGGGTCACACTCAGCCCCAGCATTTT	CASSLGQGHTQPQHF
TRBV7-6	NA	TRBJ2-1	NA	TGTGCCAGCAGCTTAGCTGAACTGTGGAATGAGCAGTTCTTC	CASSLAELWNEQFF
TRBV6-6	TRBD1	TRBJ1-2	NA	TGTGCCAGCAGTTACTCAAGGACAGGGGATGGCTACACCTTC	CASSYSRTGDGYTF
TRBV13	TRBD1	TRBJ2-1	many	TGTGCCAGCACCGGGACAGGGCCTCTTTACGAGCAGTTCTTC	CASTGTGPLYEQFF
TRBV19	NA	TRBJ2-2	NA	TGTGCCAGTACCCCCGGGAACGCGGGTCTCGGGGAGCTGTTTTTT	CASTPGNAGLGELFF
TRBV10-1	NA	TRBJ2-6	NA	TGCGCCAGCGATCGGTCGTACAGTTCGCCTGGGGCCAACGTCCTGACTTTC	CASDRSYSSPGANVLTF
TRBV29-1	TRBD2	TRBJ2-1	NA	TGCAGCGTTGTAATAGCGGGAGGGAATGAGCAGTTCTTC	CSVVIAGGNEQFF
TRBV6-6	TRBD1	TRBJ1-1	NA	TGTGCCAGCGTTACTGGCCCCGGACAGGGAGAAACTGAAGCTTTCTTT	CASVTGPGQGETEAFF
TRBV9	NA	TRBJ2-3	few	TGTGCCAGCAGCGTACGGGAGCGAAGCACAGATACGCAGTATTTT	CASSVRERSTDTQYF
TRBV18	NA	TRBJ2-2	NA	TGTGCCAGCTCACGGCAGGGCCCTACCGGAACCGGGGAGCTGTTTTTT	CASSRQGPTGTGELFF
TRBV5-1	TRBD1	TRBJ2-5	few	TGCGCCAGCAGCCCCGACAGGGCCAAAGAGACCCAGTACTTC	CASSPDRAKETQYF
TRBV5-1	NA	TRBJ1-5	few	TGCGCCAGCAGCTTGGGACCGGGACACCTTAATCAGCCCCAGCATTTT	CASSLGPGHLNQPQHF
TRBV21-1	NA	TRBJ2-7	many	TGTGCCAGCAGCAAAGGGACAGGGCCATACGAGCAGTACTTC	CASSKGTGPYEQYF
TRBV4-3	NA	TRBJ1-2	few	TGCGCCAGCAGCCAAGATCGGCGGAGTTATGGCTACACCTTC	CASSQDRRSYGYTF
TRBV14	NA	TRBJ1-4	NA	TGTGCCAGCAGCCCCCAGAGTCAAGGGGCCCTAAAACTGTTTTTT	CASSPQSQGALKLFF
TRBV7-8	TRBD2	TRBJ2-1	few	TGTGCCAGCAGCTTGACTAGCGGGTTTTACAATGAGCAGTTCTTC	CASSLTSGFYNEQFF
TRBV9	NA	TRBJ2-2	NA	TGTGCCAGCAGCCTGGGGCACCCCCCCGGGGAGCTGTTTTTT	CASSLGHPPGELFF
TRBV27	NA	TRBJ2-7	NA	TGTGCCACAGGGAGGGGGTACGAGCAGTACTTC	CATGRGYEQYF
TRBV5-1	TRBD1	TRBJ2-5	NA	TGCGCCAGCAGCTTGGACGGACAGGGGGGAGAGACCCAGTACTTC	CASSLDGQGGETQYF
TRBV5-1	TRBD2	TRBJ2-3	NA	TGCGCCAGCAGCTTGGTTCTAGCGGGAGGGCCGCGGGCAGATACGCAGTATTTT	CASSLVLAGGPRADTQYF
TRBV11-2	TRBD2	TRBJ2-1	NA	TGTGCCAGCAGCAAGACTAGCGGGAGCATCAATGAGCAGTTCTTC	CASSKTSGSINEQFF
TRBV1	NA	TRBJ2-1	few	TGCACCAGTTGGACTAGCGGGTTTAATGAGCAGTTCTTC	CTSWTSGFNEQFF
TRBV7-9	TRBD1	TRBJ2-5	few	TGTGCCAGCAGCGCCCGACAGGGGACGGAGACCCAGTACTTC	CASSARQGTETQYF
TRBV5-1	NA	TRBJ2-1	NA	TGCGCCAGCACCAAAACCCCTAGGAGACTACCCTACAATGAGCAGTTCTTC	CASTKTPRRLPYNEQFF
TRBV7-2	NA	TRBJ1-5	NA	TGTGCCAGCAGCTCCTCCGGGACAAGCAATCAGCCCCAGCATTTT	CASSSSGTSNQPQHF
TRBV19	TRBD1	TRBJ2-5	NA	TGTGCCAGTAACGGGGGACAGGGCCAAGAGACCCAGTACTTC	CASNGGQGQETQYF